These 27 T cell receptor beta chains were sequenced from one sample in a study of T cell repertoires in ileal Crohn's disease. Time point specified: inflamed ileum from the surgical specimen. This table comes from immunoSEQ multiplex PCR, and its TCRdb copy is limited to in-frame clones, with some not included. The sample has 1,800 or so clones; 75% to 90% are singletons. Sequencing was performed on ileal tissue. These receptors were collected from an adult with Crohn's disease.

This clone was picked up a small number of times. The CDR3, as DNA: TGTGCCAGCAGCCAAGTAAGGGCGGGCCGCGGGGAGCTGTTTTTT. Protein: CASSQVRAGRGELFF. The V call is TRBV14, the J call TRBJ2-2; D is possibly TRBD2 (5 bases). V was trimmed by 1 base and J by 7 bases, leaving 13 bases between them. This CDR3 has 15 residues. Germline values: CDR1 SGHDN, CDR2 FVKESK.

A note on this clone: One end of the junction varies from germline; a read error may be responsible. This chain connects TRBV7-7 to TRBJ2-5, with D tentatively TRBD1 (5 bases). CDR3 length: 13 amino acids. CDR1 is SSHAT and CDR2 is FNYEAQ in the germline V gene (reference sequence). CDR3 nucleotide sequence: TGTGCTAGCAGCTTTCGCAGGGAAGAGACCCAGTACTTC. Its protein product is CASSFRREETQYF.

The genes are TRBV28 and TRBJ1-2; D uncertain. This CDR3 spans 14 amino acids. The ends were cut back, 2 bases at V and 1 base at J, with 8 bases in the middle. Germline V gene data show CDR1 as MDHEN and CDR2 as SYDVKM. The CDR3 is CASSLGWGNYGYTF. In DNA form, the CDR3 reads TGTGCCAGCAGTTTAGGTTGGGGTAACTATGGCTACACCTTC.

The gene calls are TRBV7-2 and TRBJ2-5, with D maybe TRBD2 (7 bases). The V and J ends lost 3 bases and 3 bases respectively, with 14 bases between them. CDR1 is SGHTA, CDR2 FQGNSA, per germline. The CDR3 extends over 15 amino acids. CDR3 DNA sequence: TGTGCCAGCAGCTTGGGGGGGCAGAGGAAAGAGACCCAGTACTTC. Encoded protein: CASSLGGQRKETQYF.

The chain combines TRBV9 with TRBJ1-1, with 9 bases that match TRBD1. Germline CDR1 and CDR2: SGDLS and YYNGEE. Trimming at V came to 3 bases and at J to 7 bases, leaving 1 base not matched to a gene. CDR3 length equals 12 residues. This CDR3 reads CASSEGQGEAFF. For the CDR3, the DNA is TGTGCCAGCAGCGAGGGACAGGGTGAAGCTTTCTTT. Combining the CDR3 with reference TRBV9 and TRBJ1-1 gives the whole variable domain DSGVTQTPKHLITATGQRVTLRCSPRSGDLSVYWYQQSLDQGLQFLIQYYNGEERAKGNILERFSAQQFPDLHSELNLSSLELGDSALYFCASSEGQGEAFFGQGTRLTVV.

This rearrangement joins TRBV7-2 to TRBJ2-3; D remains ambiguous. Germline V gene data show CDR1 as SGHTA and CDR2 as FQGNSA. Trimming pared 3 bases from V and 7 bases from J, leaving 11 bases between. This CDR3 is built from 13 residues. The CDR3, as DNA: TGTGCCAGCAGCTTGAATATGGGGAATACGCAGTATTTT. Protein product: CASSLNMGNTQYF.

The J gene is TRBJ2-2, the V gene TRBV28, with D maybe TRBD1 (5 bases). With 5 bases removed from V and 1 base from J, the gap between germline ends came to 11 bases. Germline V gives CDR1 MDHEN, CDR2 SYDVKM. This CDR3 has 15 residues. The CDR3 here is CASSPGRRNTGELFF. CDR3 coding DNA: TGTGCCAGCAGTCCAGGGCGGAGGAACACCGGGGAGCTGTTTTTT.

This sequence joins TRBV5-6 and TRBJ2-1; 9 bases are a match to TRBD2. With V trimmed by 4 bases and J by 4 bases, 18 bases remained unmatched. Germline V gene sequence: CDR1 SGHDT, CDR2 YYEEEE. This CDR3 is built from 19 residues. The CDR3 loop is CASSPPKELLAGAYNEQFF. CDR3 in DNA: TGTGCCAGCAGCCCCCCAAAGGAACTATTAGCGGGAGCGTACAATGAGCAGTTCTTC.

This clone showed up just a few times. The J gene is TRBJ2-7, the V gene TRBV7-9; the match to TRBD1 covers 7 bases. V was pared by 5 bases and J by 0 bases, with 4 bases of the junction left unmatched. This CDR3 contains 14 residues. Looked up from germline, CDR1 is SEHNR and CDR2 is FQNEAQ (reference sequence). CDR3 loop: CASSLGQSSYEQYF. The CDR3 DNA sequence: TGTGCCAGCAGCCTGGGACAGAGCTCCTACGAGCAGTACTTC. The full variable domain, completed using reference TRBV7-9 and TRBJ2-7, is DTGVSQNPRHKITKRGQNVTFRCDPISEHNRLYWYRQTLGQGPEFLTYFQNEAQLEKSRLLSDRFSAERPKGSFSTLEIQRTEQGDSAMYLCASSLGQSSYEQYFGPGTRLTVT.

This clone was observed a single time. The J gene is TRBJ2-1, the V gene TRBV7-9; TRBD1 is a possible D gene (6 bases). Germline-derived CDR1 and CDR2 are SEHNR and FQNEAQ (reference sequence). The CDR3 runs 13 residues. Trimming removed 3 bases from V and 9 bases from J, with 12 bases in between. CDR3 DNA sequence: TGTGCCAGCAGCTTCCAGGGGACGGGTGAGCAGTTCTTC. It translates to CASSFQGTGEQFF.

The chain has TRBV4-3 and TRBJ2-6, with D tentatively TRBD2 (5 bases). The CDR3 covers 17 residues. Germline V CDR1 and CDR2: LGHNA, YSLEER. Trimming left V 1 base short and J 0 bases short, with 10 bases between. CDR3: CASSQGGFSSGANVLTF. The CDR3 DNA sequence: TGCGCCAGCAGCCAAGGAGGGTTCAGCTCTGGGGCCAACGTCCTGACTTTC.

The genes are TRBV6-4 and TRBJ2-1; 9 bases line up with TRBD2. This CDR3 contains 16 residues. V lost 0 bases and J lost 5; bases outside the gene matches: 5. Germline values: CDR1 MRHNA, CDR2 SNTAGT. The chain's CDR3 is CASSDSTSGDHNEQFF. The CDR3 DNA follows: TGTGCCAGCAGTGACTCGACTAGCGGCGACCACAATGAGCAGTTCTTC.

This sequence joins TRBV18 and TRBJ2-7, with 7 bases fitting TRBD1. The germline gives CDR1 KGHSH, CDR2 LQKENI. J was trimmed by 3 bases and V by 1 base; bases with no gene match: 6. The length of the CDR3 is 15 residues. CDR3 in amino acids: CASSPQGASDYEQYF. The CDR3 DNA sequence: TGTGCCAGCTCACCACAGGGGGCCAGCGACTACGAGCAGTACTTC.

This clone appeared a single time. The sample carries other DNA sequences with the same CDR3. This rearrangement joins TRBV27 to TRBJ2-2; 9 bases match TRBD2. The CDR3 covers 16 residues. CDR1 and CDR2 (germline): MNHEY, SMNVEV (reference sequence). The V and J ends lost 8 bases and 4 bases, in that order; junction bases with no gene match: 11. The CDR3 protein is CASRVTSGRSTGELFF. CDR3 DNA sequence: TGTGCCAGCCGGGTGACTAGCGGACGTTCCACCGGGGAGCTGTTTTTT.

This chain joins TRBV11-3 and TRBJ1-1; tentatively, D is TRBD1 (6 bases). Between the trimmed V and J ends, which lost 0 bases and 11 bases, there was a span of 13 bases. The CDR3 loop spans 13 amino acids. In germline, CDR1 is SGHNT, CDR2 YENEEA. The DNA for the CDR3 is TGTGCCAGCAGCTTAGATCAGCACAGGGAGGCTTTCTTT. It encodes CASSLDQHREAFF.

This sequence joins TRBV7-8 and TRBJ1-2; 7 bases are shared with TRBD1. Germline CDR1 is SGHVS and CDR2 is FQNEAQ. The CDR3 has 16 residues. The junction had 10 bases not matched to a gene; V was cut back by 4 bases and J by 2 bases. The CDR3 region has the DNA TGTGCCAGCAGCTCCGAGAGGGACAGCCGAAACTATGGCTACACCTTC. This encodes CASSSERDSRNYGYTF.

CDR3 sequence: CASSPNNEILPHTEAFF. CDR3 bases: TGTGCCAGCTCACCGAATAATGAAATCCTCCCTCACACTGAAGCTTTCTTT. The chain employs TRBV18 and TRBJ1-1; D is ambiguous. The CDR3 is made up of 17 amino acids. Germline loops: CDR1 KGHSH, CDR2 LQKENI. The V end lost 3 bases, the J end lost 3 bases, and 20 bases lay between the germline ends.

The CDR3 bases are TGTGCCAGCAGCTTACATCGAGGGGCCGGGGAGCTGTTTTTT. This translates into CASSLHRGAGELFF. V usage is TRBV11-1 and J usage is TRBJ2-2; possibly TRBD1 or TRBD2 for D (5 bases each). The ends were cut back, 2 bases at V and 6 bases at J, with 10 bases in the middle. CDR1 and CDR2 from the germline V gene are SGHAT and FQDESV (reference sequence). The CDR3 loop spans 14 amino acids. The entire variable domain, with the rest obtained from reference TRBV11-1 and TRBJ2-2, is as follows: EAEVAQSPRYKITEKSQAVAFWCDPISGHATLYWYRQILGQGPELLVQFQDESVVDDSQLPKDRFSAERLKGVDSTLKIQPAELGDSAMYLCASSLHRGAGELFFGEGSRLTVL.

The chain couples TRBV19 to TRBJ2-1, with D perhaps matching TRBD1 or TRBD2 (5 bases each). Per the germline V gene, CDR1 is LNHDA and CDR2 is SQIVND (reference sequence). V was pared by 3 bases and J by 5 bases, with 8 bases between. The CDR3 length is 13 residues. CDR3 sequence: CASSMGTDNEQFF. CDR3 bases: TGTGCCAGTAGTATGGGGACGGACAATGAGCAGTTCTTC.

The chain recombines TRBV28 with TRBJ2-7; D is ambiguous. The CDR3 covers 15 residues. The germline V gene encodes CDR1 MDHEN and CDR2 SYDVKM. Trimming removed 4 bases from V and 0 bases from J, with 13 bases in between. DNA of the CDR3: TGTGCCAGCAGTTACTTGGAGTTCCCCTCCTACGAGCAGTACTTC. Its protein is CASSYLEFPSYEQYF.

The chain is built from TRBV6-6 and TRBJ2-7, with 7 bases identical to TRBD2. Trimming at V came to 5 bases and at J to 0 bases, leaving 10 bases not matched to a gene. Germline V gene lookup returns CDR1 MNHNY and CDR2 SVGAGI (reference sequence). This CDR3 is built from 16 residues. CDR3 amino acids: CASSTPGGGSSYEQYF. The CDR3 DNA reads as TGTGCCAGCAGTACCCCTGGGGGGGGAAGCTCCTACGAGCAGTACTTC.

V and J are TRBV11-2 and TRBJ1-5, with no clear D. The CDR3 totals 14 residues. V dropped 1 base and J dropped 7 bases, with 11 bases sitting between them. Germline V gene sequence: CDR1 SGHAT, CDR2 FQNNGV. The CDR3 spells CASSLGRLGQPQHF. CDR3 DNA: TGTGCCAGCAGCTTAGGTAGGCTAGGACAGCCCCAGCATTTT. Drawing the rest from reference TRBV11-2 and TRBJ1-5, the complete variable domain is EAGVAQSPRYKIIEKRQSVAFWCNPISGHATLYWYQQILGQGPKLLIQFQNNGVVDDSQLPKDRFSAERLKGVDSTLKIQPAKLEDSAVYLCASSLGRLGQPQHFGDGTRLSIL.

The CDR3 DNA follows: TGTGCCAGCAGGGGCGATAATGGACAGGGGTCTAATGAAAAACTGTTTTTT. Its protein product is CASRGDNGQGSNEKLFF. The chain employs TRBV28 and TRBJ1-4; 9 bases line up with TRBD1. V lost 6 bases to trimming and J lost 3 bases; unmatched junction nucleotides: 11. This CDR3 is built from 17 residues. Germline lookup yields CDR1 MDHEN and CDR2 SYDVKM. The full variable domain, with the rest looked up from reference TRBV28 and TRBJ1-4, is DVKVTQSSRYLVKRTGEKVFLECVQDMDHENMFWYRQDPGLGLRLIYFSYDVKMKEKGDIPEGYSVSREKKERFSLILESASTNQTSMYLCASRGDNGQGSNEKLFFGSGTQLSVL.

This clone was counted a single time. The rearrangement joins TRBV28 to TRBJ2-7; unclear D gene. The germline V and J ends were trimmed by 1 base and 3 bases, with 4 bases remaining between them. The germline V gene has CDR1 MDHEN and CDR2 SYDVKM. The CDR3 totals 12 residues. Here the CDR3 reads CASSLYDYEQYF. CDR3 nucleotide sequence: TGTGCCAGCAGTTTATATGACTACGAGCAGTACTTC.

This rearrangement joins TRBV7-3 to TRBJ2-1, with D maybe TRBD1 (6 bases). Germline V gene sequence: CDR1 SGHTA, CDR2 FQGTGA. The length of the CDR3 is 13 residues. With 0 bases removed from V and 10 bases from J, the gap between germline ends came to 10 bases. The CDR3 spells CASSLTGAREQFF. DNA for the CDR3: TGTGCCAGCAGCTTAACGGGGGCCCGCGAGCAGTTCTTC. Supplemented by reference TRBV7-3 and TRBJ2-1, the full variable domain reads GAGVSQTPSNKVTEKGKYVELRCDPISGHTALYWYRQSLGQGPEFLIYFQGTGAADDSGLPNDRFFAVRPEGSVSTLKIQRTERGDSAVYLCASSLTGAREQFFGPGTRLTVL.

V usage is TRBV7-7 and J usage is TRBJ2-6; D gene ambiguous. Germline values: CDR1 SSHAT, CDR2 FNYEAQ (reference sequence). This CDR3 region has 17 residues. Trimming removed 10 bases from V and 5 bases from J, with 24 bases in between. The CDR3: CAKLYFVPQSRANVLTF. CDR3 nucleotide sequence: TGTGCCAAGCTATATTTCGTGCCACAAAGTCGGGCCAACGTCCTGACTTTC. The whole variable domain, filled in from reference TRBV7-7 and TRBJ2-6, reads GAGVSQSPRYKVTKRGQDVTLRCDPISSHATLYWYQQALGQGPEFLTYFNYEAQPDKSGLPSDRFSAERPEGSISTLTIQRTEQRDSAMYRCAKLYFVPQSRANVLTFGAGSRLTVL.

The J gene is TRBJ1-3, the V gene TRBV5-1; D perhaps matches TRBD1 (6 bases). The V end was cut by 2 bases, the J end by 0 bases, with 9 bases between. The CDR3 contains 15 residues. CDR1 is SGHRS and CDR2 is YFSETQ in the germline V gene. DNA for the CDR3: TGCGCCAGCAGCTTCGGGGGCGGCTCTGGAAACACCATATATTTT. It yields the protein CASSFGGGSGNTIYF. The full variable domain, its missing parts supplied by reference TRBV5-1 and TRBJ1-3, is KAGVTQTPRYLIKTRGQQVTLSCSPISGHRSVSWYQQTPGQGLQFLFEYFSETQRNKGNFPGRFSGRQFSNSRSEMNVSTLELGDSALYLCASSFGGGSGNTIYFGEGSWLTVV.